The 20 T cell receptor beta chains presented below share a single source sample, sequenced in a study of beta chain features in type 1 diabetes (dated by TCRdb to the late 2010s). The library was produced with the immunoSEQ multiplex PCR assay. The entire isolated RNA was reverse transcribed using the High Capacity cDNA Reverse Transcription Kit, and thus expressed TCRB transcripts were sequenced. The table comes from immuneACCESS by way of TCRdb, which keeps in-frame sequences with V and J called. Part of the clones is missing from these tables; in studies checked, under half for an unresolved V gene and the rest for unknown reasons. For this sample there are some 660,000 clones; over 11% appear just once. Together, the top ten hold 0.03% to 0.045% of the sample. What the study reported, not specific to this receptor: Type 1 diabetes patients showed a moderate but significant shortening of TCRB CDR3 length in all four CD4+ subsets.

No antigens are known for them. Sequencing used naive CD4+ T cells from blood. In light of the paper, this sample's cell subset or site label describes: true naive CD4+ T cells. The receptor set was obtained from a man aged 18 to 30 with type 1 diabetes.

The chain links TRBV2 to TRBJ2-7; the D gene is possibly TRBD2 (7 bases). The germline gives CDR1 SNHLY, CDR2 FYNNEI. The CDR3 runs to 13 residues. Between the trimmed V and J ends, which lost 3 bases and 6 bases, there was a span of 12 bases. CDR3 in amino acids: CASSERGRAEQYF. The CDR3 DNA follows: TGTGCCAGCAGTGAGAGGGGGAGGGCCGAGCAGTACTTC.

V is TRBV7-9 and J is TRBJ1-2, with D unclear. With 0 bases removed from V and 0 bases from J, the gap between germline ends came to 5 bases. This CDR3 comprises 14 residues. Germline V gives CDR1 SEHNR, CDR2 FQNEAQ (reference sequence). CDR3 DNA sequence: TGTGCCAGCAGCTTAGCGCTGCCTAACTATGGCTACACCTTC. This sequence encodes CASSLALPNYGYTF.

The chain is built from TRBV7-2 and TRBJ2-1, with D perhaps given as TRBD1 or TRBD2 (6 bases each). The CDR3 spans 14 residues. The germline V and J ends were trimmed by 3 bases and 12 bases, with 18 bases remaining between them. Germline loops: CDR1 SGHTA, CDR2 FQGNSA. CDR3 residues: CASSFDLGGVGQFF. DNA for the CDR3: TGTGCCAGCAGCTTTGATTTGGGGGGCGTAGGGCAGTTCTTC.

This clone was seen a few times. The genes are TRBV5-1 and TRBJ2-7; D ambiguous. There are 12 residues in the CDR3. V was cut by 4 bases and J by 6 bases, with 11 bases left in between. Germline CDR1 reads SGHRS; CDR2 reads YFSETQ. DNA of the CDR3: TGCGCCAGCAGCGTTGACACTGGCGAGCAGTACTTC. It is translated as CASSVDTGEQYF.

The CDR3 bases are TGTGCCAGCAGTGTAGCGGGGGCCAACTACAATGAGCAGTTCTTC. Amino acid sequence: CASSVAGANYNEQFF. The rearrangement uses TRBV2 and TRBJ2-1; 9 bases agree with TRBD2. J gave up 3 bases and V 4 bases, and 4 bases lay outside the gene matches. The germline gives CDR1 SNHLY, CDR2 FYNNEI. The CDR3 runs 15 residues.

The genes are TRBV30 and TRBJ1-1, with a weak D call TRBD1 (5 bases). The V and J ends lost 1 base and 4 bases respectively, with 16 bases between them. The V gene's germline CDR1 is GTSNPN and CDR2 SVGIG (reference sequence). This CDR3 has 15 amino acids. The CDR3 DNA reads as TGTGCCTGGAGTGGAAGACAGTCAGGGACCACTGAAGCTTTCTTT. Amino acid sequence: CAWSGRQSGTTEAFF. Based on the CDR3 plus reference TRBV30 and TRBJ1-1, the full variable domain is SQTIHQWPATLVQPVGSPLSLECTVEGTSNPNLYWYRQAAGRGLQLLFYSVGIGQISSEVPQNLSASRPQDRQFILSSKKLLLSDSGFYLCAWSGRQSGTTEAFFGQGTRLTVV.

This clone was recorded a few times. The chain is built from TRBV30 and TRBJ2-3, with TRBD2 matching 9 bases. CDR3 length: 14 amino acids. The V gene end was trimmed by 2 bases and the J gene end by 3 bases; junction bases not matched to a gene: 3. CDR1 and CDR2 (germline): GTSNPN, SVGIG (reference sequence). The CDR3 spells CAWSPGLATDTQYF. CDR3 DNA: TGTGCCTGGAGTCCCGGACTAGCGACAGATACGCAGTATTTT.

This clone has only a few counts. The CDR3 protein is CASSLEAGQGANYGYTF. The CDR3 DNA sequence: TGTGCCAGCAGCTTAGAGGCGGGACAGGGGGCAAACTATGGCTACACCTTC. The chain is built from TRBV7-2 and TRBJ1-2; TRBD1 matches at 12 bases. The V and J ends lost 1 base and 2 bases, in that order; junction bases with no gene match: 5. The CDR3 consists of 17 residues. Germline CDR1 and CDR2: SGHTA and FQGNSA.

The V call is TRBV5-1, the J call TRBJ1-1, with a weak D call TRBD1 (6 bases). The CDR3 is 14 amino acids. The V end lost 0 bases, the J end lost 3 bases, and 9 bases lay between the germline ends. Germline V gives CDR1 SGHRS, CDR2 YFSETQ. The CDR3 protein is CASSLARGDTEAFF. CDR3 coding DNA: TGCGCCAGCAGCTTGGCCAGGGGAGACACTGAAGCTTTCTTT.

The DNA for the CDR3 is TGTGCCAGCAGTTCGCCCGGGGCTGGGGCCAACGTCCTGACTTTC. This codes for CASSSPGAGANVLTF. The chain uses TRBV6-5 and TRBJ2-6; D may be TRBD2 (5 bases). This CDR3 is 15 amino acids long. Germline V gene sequence: CDR1 MNHEY, CDR2 SVGAGI. V dropped 4 bases and J dropped 2 bases, with 9 bases sitting between them.

The chain is built from TRBV10-1 and TRBJ2-6; no clear D. Trimming pared 8 bases from V and 3 bases from J, leaving 11 bases between. The CDR3 is 14 residues long. CDR1 and CDR2 from the germline V gene are WNHNN and SYGVQD (reference sequence). The CDR3 is CASQKAFGANVLTF. The CDR3 DNA reads as TGCGCCAGCCAGAAGGCCTTTGGGGCCAACGTCCTGACTTTC.

This clone was counted only a few times. The chain uses TRBV30 and TRBJ1-1; no clear D. The CDR3 spans 13 residues. The V end lost 7 bases, the J end lost 4 bases, and 16 bases lay between the germline ends. CDR1 is GTSNPN, CDR2 SVGIG, per germline (reference sequence). CDR3 sequence reads: CASTKRHLTEAFF. The CDR3 bases are TGTGCCTCCACCAAGAGACATCTCACTGAAGCTTTCTTT. Combining the CDR3 with reference TRBV30 and TRBJ1-1 gives the whole variable domain SQTIHQWPATLVQPVGSPLSLECTVEGTSNPNLYWYRQAAGRGLQLLFYSVGIGQISSEVPQNLSASRPQDRQFILSSKKLLLSDSGFYLCASTKRHLTEAFFGQGTRLTVV.

This chain links TRBV15 with TRBJ2-3, with TRBD1 identical over 8 bases. Germline trimming cut 0 bases from V and 0 bases from J; bases unmatched to any gene: 8. CDR1 is LNHNV and CDR2 is YYDKDF in the germline V gene (reference sequence). This CDR3 is 18 amino acids long. Written as DNA, the CDR3 is TGTGCCACCAGCAGAGATCAGGGGGCGAGTAAAAGCACAGATACGCAGTATTTT. As protein: CATSRDQGASKSTDTQYF.

This clone was seen only a few times. The V gene is TRBV7-2, the J gene TRBJ1-2; possibly TRBD1 for D (6 bases). This CDR3 has 14 amino acids. Trimming left V 3 bases short and J 4 bases short, with 12 bases between. From germline, CDR1 is SGHTA and CDR2 FQGNSA. The CDR3 protein is CASSFERTVYGYTF. The CDR3 nucleotides are TGTGCCAGCAGCTTCGAACGGACAGTCTATGGCTACACCTTC.

The J gene is TRBJ2-7, the V gene TRBV28; 10 nucleotides match TRBD2. V gave up 3 bases and J gave up 1 base; unmatched junction bases: 15. The CDR3 runs to 19 residues. Germline V gene sequence: CDR1 MDHEN, CDR2 SYDVKM. DNA for the CDR3: TGTGCCAGCAGTTTGCTTATAAAGGGACTAGCGTTGAGTTCCTACGAGCAGTACTTC. Its protein is CASSLLIKGLALSSYEQYF.

The chain carries TRBV2 and TRBJ2-2; 8 bases are a match to TRBD2. The J segment lost 5 bases and the V segment lost 2 bases, leaving 7 bases of the junction unmatched. CDR1 and CDR2 from the germline V gene are SNHLY and FYNNEI. The CDR3 loop spans 16 amino acids. CDR3 nucleotides: TGTGCCAGCAGTGAAATAAGCGGGAGCAGAACCGGGGAGCTGTTTTTT. Translating it yields CASSEISGSRTGELFF.

This clone was picked up a small number of times. An end of the junction does not agree with germline; a read error may underlie this. This chain joins TRBV7-9 and TRBJ1-4; D uncertain. Germline CDR1 reads SEHNR; CDR2 reads FQNEAQ (reference sequence). The CDR3 runs 13 residues. CDR3 in amino acids: CASSFEAKEKLFF. For the CDR3, the DNA is TGTGCCAGCAGCTTCGAGGCTAAGGAAAAACTGTTTTTT. Drawing the rest from reference TRBV7-9 and TRBJ1-4, the complete variable domain is DTGVSQNPRHKITKRGQNVTFRCDPISEHNRLYWYRQTLGQGPEFLTYFQNEAQLEKSRLLSDRFSAERPKGSFSTLEIQRTEQGDSAMYLCASSFEAKEKLFFGSGTQLSVL.

This clone came up a few times. A much larger clone is a single base away; this may be a read error. Other DNA sequences in the sample encode the same CDR3. The chain couples TRBV11-2 to TRBJ2-3; D unresolved. The CDR3 loop spans 11 amino acids. The V gene's germline CDR1 is SGHAT and CDR2 FQNNGV. V lost 1 base to trimming and J lost 6 bases, with 2 bases between them. CDR3 bases: TGTGCCAGCAGCTTAGGGGATACGCAGTATTTT. This translates into CASSLGDTQYF. The entire variable domain, with the rest obtained from reference TRBV11-2 and TRBJ2-3, is as follows: EAGVAQSPRYKIIEKRQSVAFWCNPISGHATLYWYQQILGQGPKLLIQFQNNGVVDDSQLPKDRFSAERLKGVDSTLKIQPAKLEDSAVYLCASSLGDTQYFGPGTRLTVL.

This clone came up a few times. This chain joins TRBV18 and TRBJ2-5; D is unclear. Germline CDR1 reads KGHSH; CDR2 reads LQKENI. This CDR3 spans 12 amino acids. Trimming took off 3 bases at V and 4 bases at J, with 6 bases between the two ends. The DNA for the CDR3 is TGTGCCAGCTCACCTAAATCAGAGACCCAGTACTTC. Translating gives CASSPKSETQYF.

The genes are TRBV9 and TRBJ2-1, with D perhaps TRBD1 (6 bases). V lost 4 bases, J lost 4 bases, and 15 bases lay in between. The germline gives CDR1 SGDLS, CDR2 YYNGEE. CDR3 length equals 15 residues. The CDR3: CASSPRQETYNEQFF. The CDR3 DNA follows: TGTGCCAGCAGCCCAAGACAGGAAACTTACAATGAGCAGTTCTTC. The whole variable domain, remainder taken from reference TRBV9 and TRBJ2-1, is DSGVTQTPKHLITATGQRVTLRCSPRSGDLSVYWYQQSLDQGLQFLIQYYNGEERAKGNILERFSAQQFPDLHSELNLSSLELGDSALYFCASSPRQETYNEQFFGPGTRLTVL.